A selection of T cell receptor beta chains follows, all from one sample in a study of blood T cell repertoires in COVID-19. Profiled with immunoSEQ multiplex PCR; TCRdb holds only in-frame clones, not every one. The data show about 78,000 clones, with around nine tenths seen just once and roughly 4.5% held by the top ten. Sequencing was done on a sample of peripheral blood. The receptors stem from a man in his fifties or sixties with active or convalescent COVID-19. The CDR3 runs from the conserved cysteine through the conserved F or W. Fields, in order: CDR3 length, clone size, D gene, V gene, J gene, CDR3 DNA, CDR3 protein. D genes are given only for firm matches. Size is stated for part of the rows, as once, few or many counts, or as a class when the clone is expanded.

15	.	TRBD2	TRBV11-2	TRBJ2-2	TGTGCCAGCAGCTGGGGACTAGCCTTCACCGGGGAGCTGTTTTTT	CASSWGLAFTGELFF
17	.	TRBD1	TRBV7-6	TRBJ1-6	TGTGCCAGCAGCTGGGGGACAGGGGGCAGTTATAATTCACCCCTCCACTTT	CASSWGTGGSYNSPLHF
12	.	TRBD1	TRBV30	TRBJ2-7	TGTGCCTGGGGGACAGGGACCTACGAGCAGTACTTC	CAWGTGTYEQYF
13	once	.	TRBV2	TRBJ1-1	TGTGCCAGCAGAAAGCGGGCTGACACTGAAGCTTTCTTT	CASRKRADTEAFF
18	medium-sized	TRBD2	TRBV5-1	TRBJ2-3	TGCGCCAGCAGCGCCTTGCCCCCCAGCGGGGGTAGCACAGATACGCAGTATTTT	CASSALPPSGGSTDTQYF
13	.	.	TRBV10-1	TRBJ1-1	TGCGCCAGCAGTGAGTCCAGGAACACTGAAGCTTTCTTT	CASSESRNTEAFF
17	.	TRBD1	TRBV15	TRBJ1-3	TGTGCCACCAGCAGAGATAGGGGGACAGTCTCTGGAAACACCATATATTTT	CATSRDRGTVSGNTIYF
13	.	TRBD1	TRBV5-1	TRBJ2-5	TGCGCCAGCAGCATTGGACAGGGAGAGACCCAGTACTTC	CASSIGQGETQYF
16	.	.	TRBV28	TRBJ1-1	TGTGCCAGCAGTTTTTTGCGGCTGGCTGAGAACACTGAAGCTTTCTTT	CASSFLRLAENTEAFF
16	.	.	TRBV28	TRBJ2-7	TGTGCCAGCAGTACACTGGGCAGGGTCCCTACCTACGAGCAGTACTTC	CASSTLGRVPTYEQYF
14	once	.	TRBV10-1	TRBJ1-1	TGCGCCAGCAGTCTCGGACAGATGAACACTGAAGCTTTCTTT	CASSLGQMNTEAFF
14	.	.	TRBV5-1	TRBJ1-2	TGCGCCAGCAGCGAAAGACAGGAAAACTATGGCTACACCTTC	CASSERQENYGYTF
11	.	TRBD1	TRBV19	TRBJ1-5	TGTGCCAGTAGTGTAGACAGGGCAATGAATTTT	CASSVDRAMNF
14	.	.	TRBV11-2	TRBJ2-7	TGTGCCAGCAGCCGACAGAATTTAGCCTACGAGCAGTACTTC	CASSRQNLAYEQYF
17	.	TRBD1	TRBV5-6	TRBJ1-6	TGTGCCAGCAGCTGGGGCTGGACAGGGGGCGATAATTCACCCCTCCACTTT	CASSWGWTGGDNSPLHF
14	.	.	TRBV2	TRBJ2-5	TGTGCCAGCAACACCTTACGGGGTGGTGAGACCCAGTACTTC	CASNTLRGGETQYF
14	.	.	TRBV27	TRBJ1-1	TGTGCCAGCAGTTTGGACGGACAGAACACTGAAGCTTTCTTT	CASSLDGQNTEAFF
15	once	TRBD1	TRBV11-2	TRBJ2-7	TGTGCCAGCAGCTTAGGACAGGGGTTTTCGGAGGAGCAGTACTTC	CASSLGQGFSEEQYF
15	.	TRBD1	TRBV7-9	TRBJ1-5	TGTGCCAGCAGCTTAGTTGGGACAGACAATCAGCCCCAGCATTTT	CASSLVGTDNQPQHF
15	.	.	TRBV16	TRBJ1-5	TGTGCCAGCAGCCAATCGACGGGGAACAATCAGCCCCAGCATTTT	CASSQSTGNNQPQHF
17	.	TRBD1	TRBV6-6	TRBJ1-4	TGTGCCAGCAGTCACCCACGGACAGGGGCCAATAATGAAAAACTGTTTTTT	CASSHPRTGANNEKLFF
14	.	.	TRBV27	TRBJ1-6	TGTGCCAGCAGTCCCCAGACAGTGGTGGGTCCCCTCCACTTT	CASSPQTVVGPLHF
15	.	TRBD2	TRBV19	TRBJ2-3	TGTGCCAGTAGTACCCCAGCGGGGAGCACAGATACGCAGTATTTT	CASSTPAGSTDTQYF
16	.	TRBD1	TRBV18	TRBJ1-1	TGTGCCAGCTCACCACCTAACAGGGGCGAAGACACTGAAGCTTTCTTT	CASSPPNRGEDTEAFF
14	.	.	TRBV5-8	TRBJ2-4	TGTGCCAGCAGCGGCTCTGTAGCCAGGGGCATTCAGTACTTC	CASSGSVARGIQYF
15	.	TRBD1	TRBV5-4	TRBJ2-2	TGTGCCAGCAGGCTACAGGGGGCGCCAAGCGGGGAGCTGTTTTTT	CASRLQGAPSGELFF
16	.	TRBD1	TRBV5-1	TRBJ2-2	TGCGCCAGCAGCATAATCCCAGGGGGCAGTACCGGGGAGCTGTTTTTT	CASSIIPGGSTGELFF
14	.	TRBD2	TRBV28	TRBJ2-3	TGTGCCAGCAGTTTGGGGGGGGGCACAGATACGCAGTATTTT	CASSLGGGTDTQYF
17	.	.	TRBV6-1	TRBJ1-4	TGTGCCAGCAGTGAAGCTCTCTGGGTCGGGACTAATGAAAAACTGTTTTTT	CASSEALWVGTNEKLFF
15	.	.	TRBV4-3	TRBJ1-5	TGCGCCAGCAGCCAAGTAGCTGGCGTGGGTCAGCCCCAGCATTTT	CASSQVAGVGQPQHF
15	.	TRBD1	TRBV13	TRBJ2-2	TGTGCCAGCAGCCCAGGGGACAGGGGCGCCGGGGAGCTGTTTTTT	CASSPGDRGAGELFF
13	once	.	TRBV28	TRBJ2-7	TGTGCCAGCGAGGGCAGATCATCCTACGAGCAGTACTTC	CASEGRSSYEQYF
13	once	.	TRBV12-3/TRBV12-4	TRBJ1-3	TGTGCCTTCAGGCAGGGCTCTGGAAACACCATATATTTT	CAFRQGSGNTIYF